This entry describes one T cell receptor beta chain. The antigen is unknown. The sample belongs to a study of T cell repertoires in cytomegalovirus infection. Study context: HLA-C-restricted CMV epitopes, recently identified, and well-studied HLA-B-restricted ones were used by the study. Through public TCR beta signatures, both CMV infection and matching HLA type were indicated. Whole-study findings and limits: Ex vivo, HLA-C-restricted CMV-specific TCR beta clonotypes prevailed over the rest of the response.

TCRdb fed the reads into MiXCR, producing one record per CDR3 protein. The repertoire holds about 770,000 distinct CDR3 sequences, with 25% to 35% as singletons. V was trimmed by 3 bases and J by 7 bases, leaving 15 bases between them. CDR1 and CDR2 from the germline V gene are MDHEN and SYDVKM. CDR3 length: 14 amino acids. The clonotype originates from a human donor in good health (CMV status not recorded). Some clones in this sample may be carry-over from other donors' samples. Sequenced here: cultured CD8+ T cells from PBMCs, sampled from culture after CMV antigen stimulation. V and J are TRBV28 and TRBJ1-1, with D possibly TRBD1 on 6 matching bases. The CDR3 protein is CASSFSRQAVEAFF. The CDR3 bases are TGTGCCAGCAGTTTTTCCCGACAGGCAGTTGAAGCTTTCTTT.